One and the same sample provided the 31 T cell receptor beta chains below, sequenced in a study of OX40 agonist ivuxolimab in advanced cancers. Repertoires were generated with immunoSEQ multiplex PCR, while TCRdb's copy carries only in-frame clones and drops some. Here the sample spans some 62,000 clones, around 74% being singletons. Sample: CD4+ or CD8+ T cells sorted from blood, taken in a trial of the OX40 agonist ivuxolimab. The receptor set was obtained from an adult with an advanced solid tumor such as melanoma, head and neck, liver or kidney cancer.

The CDR3: CASSWGMNTEAFF. The CDR3 DNA is TGTGCCAGCTCTTGGGGGATGAACACTGAAGCTTTCTTT. V is TRBV6-5 and J is TRBJ1-1, with a possible D match to TRBD1 (5 bases). Per the germline V gene, CDR1 is MNHEY and CDR2 is SVGAGI. The CDR3 runs 13 residues. With 8 bases removed from V and 0 bases from J, the gap between germline ends came to 10 bases.

V and J are TRBV11-2 and TRBJ1-1; TRBD1 might be the D (6 bases). V lost 0 bases, J lost 4 bases, and 12 bases lay in between. Germline CDR1 reads SGHAT; CDR2 reads FQNNGV. The CDR3 covers 15 residues. The CDR3 DNA reads as TGTGCCAGCAGCTTAGAGGGGGGCGTGAGCACTGAAGCTTTCTTT. As protein: CASSLEGGVSTEAFF.

The rearrangement uses TRBV19 and TRBJ1-5; D is unresolved. V was shortened by 3 bases and J by 3 bases, with 6 bases between the two germline ends. Germline CDR1 LNHDA, CDR2 SQIVND (reference sequence). This CDR3 contains 13 residues. The CDR3 reads CASSIITNQPQHF. Here the CDR3 DNA reads TGTGCCAGTAGTATCATCACCAATCAGCCCCAGCATTTT.

V gene TRBV7-2 combines with J gene TRBJ1-5; D might be TRBD1 (6 bases). Deletions cut 1 base from V and 7 bases from J, with 14 bases between. Per the germline V gene, CDR1 is SGHTA and CDR2 is FQGNSA. This CDR3 has 15 residues. The CDR3 loop reads CASSLGPGQKQPQHF. The DNA for the CDR3 is TGTGCCAGCAGCTTAGGTCCGGGACAAAAACAGCCCCAGCATTTT.

The chain couples TRBV7-9 to TRBJ2-6; possibly TRBD2 for D (6 bases). Deletions cut 5 bases from V and 0 bases from J, with 17 bases between. The CDR3 extends over 18 amino acids. Looked up from germline, CDR1 is SEHNR and CDR2 is FQNEAQ (reference sequence). CDR3 sequence: CASSPSGTPSSGANVLTF. The CDR3 DNA follows: TGTGCCAGCAGCCCTTCCGGGACTCCCAGCTCTGGGGCCAACGTCCTGACTTTC.

The genes are TRBV7-2 and TRBJ2-5; 7 bases fit TRBD1. The CDR3 is made up of 14 amino acids. CDR1 is SGHTA, CDR2 FQGNSA, per germline. Trimming at V came to 2 bases and at J to 1 base, leaving 1 base not matched to a gene. For the CDR3, the DNA is TGTGCCAGCAGCTTACACAGGGGCCAAGAGACCCAGTACTTC. Protein product: CASSLHRGQETQYF.

The rearrangement uses TRBV6-1 and TRBJ2-1, with 15 bases aligning to TRBD2. V trimming: 3 bases; J trimming: 6 bases; junction bases outside the gene matches: 3. The CDR3 covers 16 residues. Germline loops: CDR1 MNHNS, CDR2 SASEGT. The CDR3 loop is CASSEGLAGGFNEQFF. In DNA, the CDR3 is TGTGCCAGCAGTGAGGGACTAGCGGGAGGCTTCAATGAGCAGTTCTTC.

This clone was found once. V gene TRBV19 combines with J gene TRBJ1-1, with a weak D call TRBD1 (5 bases). The V gene lost 7 bases and the J gene lost 2 bases, with 17 bases spanning the gap. CDR3 length: 15 residues. Germline-derived CDR1 and CDR2 are LNHDA and SQIVND (reference sequence). The chain's CDR3 is CASMETVRGNTEAFF. The CDR3, as DNA: TGTGCCAGTATGGAGACAGTGAGGGGAAACACTGAAGCTTTCTTT.

The chain uses TRBV7-9 and TRBJ2-6; D gene ambiguous. Germline V gene lookup returns CDR1 SEHNR and CDR2 FQNEAQ (reference sequence). The V and J ends lost 4 bases and 4 bases respectively, with 17 bases between them. The CDR3 spans 17 residues. The CDR3 loop reads CASSSGRTPTGANVLTF. CDR3 DNA sequence: TGTGCCAGCAGCTCCGGTCGAACTCCGACCGGGGCCAACGTCCTGACTTTC.

The chain combines TRBV7-9 with TRBJ2-1, with 16 bases fitting TRBD2. This CDR3 has 18 residues. The germline V gene encodes CDR1 SEHNR and CDR2 FQNEAQ (reference sequence). J was trimmed by 9 bases and V by 0 bases; bases with no gene match: 8. CDR3: CASSLAPGLAGGRSEQFF. CDR3 bases: TGTGCCAGCAGCTTAGCCCCGGGACTAGCGGGGGGGCGGTCTGAGCAGTTCTTC.

This chain joins TRBV19 and TRBJ1-5, with D possibly matching TRBD1 (5 bases). V was shortened by 3 bases and J by 7 bases, with 22 bases between the two germline ends. Germline loops: CDR1 LNHDA, CDR2 SQIVND (reference sequence). The CDR3 is made up of 17 amino acids. CDR3 nucleotide sequence: TGTGCCAGTAGTATTCGCCCGGGTCAGGGAGTAGAACAGCCCCAGCATTTT. Its protein is CASSIRPGQGVEQPQHF.

The gene calls are TRBV11-2 and TRBJ1-1, with 10 bases matching TRBD1. Germline-derived CDR1 and CDR2 are SGHAT and FQNNGV. This CDR3 spans 15 amino acids. Trimming cost V 1 base and J 1 base; bases outside gene matches: 0. DNA of the CDR3: TGTGCCAGCAGCTTAGGGACAGGGGGGAACACTGAAGCTTTCTTT. Its translation is CASSLGTGGNTEAFF.

The gene calls are TRBV4-3 and TRBJ1-2, with 7 bases matching TRBD1. Per the germline V gene, CDR1 is LGHNA and CDR2 is YSLEER. The trim removed 0 bases at V and 4 bases at J, leaving 8 bases unmatched. CDR3 length: 16 amino acids. CDR3 sequence reads: CASSQDTTGDRYGYTF. The CDR3 region has the DNA TGCGCCAGCAGCCAAGATACCACAGGGGATCGCTATGGCTACACCTTC.

The CDR3 region is CASRGTEETQYF. In DNA form, the CDR3 reads TGTGCCAGCAGGGGGACAGAAGAGACCCAGTACTTC. This chain connects TRBV2 to TRBJ2-5; TRBD1 matches 7 bases. The CDR3 extends over 12 amino acids. The germline gives CDR1 SNHLY, CDR2 FYNNEI. V was pared by 6 bases and J by 3 bases, with 1 base of the junction left unmatched.

The rearrangement joins TRBV5-1 to TRBJ1-1; no definite D call. This CDR3 contains 14 residues. Trimming removed 3 bases at V and 3 bases at J, with 12 bases between. Germline values: CDR1 SGHRS, CDR2 YFSETQ. CDR3 loop: CASSWTRRDTEAFF. The DNA for the CDR3 is TGCGCCAGCAGCTGGACGAGGAGAGACACTGAAGCTTTCTTT.

This chain connects TRBV6-6 to TRBJ1-1; D unclear. V lost 0 bases and J lost 0, with 2 bases in between. This CDR3 is 13 amino acids long. The germline gives CDR1 MNHNY, CDR2 SVGAGI (reference sequence). The CDR3 coding sequence is TGTGCCAGCAGTTACTCATTGAACACTGAAGCTTTCTTT. Translation: CASSYSLNTEAFF.

This rearrangement joins TRBV2 to TRBJ2-4; D is perhaps TRBD1 or TRBD2 (5 bases each). The CDR3 spans 14 residues. Germline CDR1 is SNHLY and CDR2 is FYNNEI. V lost 9 bases to trimming and J lost 1 base, with 13 bases between them. The CDR3 is CARGDRDAKNIQYF. CDR3 sequence (DNA): TGTGCCAGGGGTGACCGGGACGCCAAAAACATTCAGTACTTC.

V gene TRBV4-1 combines with J gene TRBJ2-7, with D perhaps matching TRBD1 (6 bases). CDR3 length: 14 residues. V was clipped by 8 bases and J by 1 base, with 15 bases between them. Germline CDR1 and CDR2: MGHRA and YSYEKL. This CDR3 is CASSYRDNSYEQYF. The CDR3 DNA reads as TGCGCCAGCTCCTACCGGGACAATTCCTACGAGCAGTACTTC.

V gene TRBV19 combines with J gene TRBJ2-5, with D maybe TRBD2 (6 bases). V lost 7 bases, J lost 2 bases, and 11 bases lay in between. The CDR3 loop spans 13 amino acids. Germline CDR1 is LNHDA and CDR2 is SQIVND (reference sequence). The CDR3 reads CASIAAGQETQYF. The DNA of the CDR3 is TGTGCCAGTATAGCGGCAGGGCAAGAGACCCAGTACTTC.

This clone was detected only a few times. This sample includes further DNA sequences coding for the same CDR3. The rearrangement joins TRBV7-2 to TRBJ1-2, with 7 bases fitting TRBD1. The CDR3 length is 14 residues. Germline CDR1 reads SGHTA; CDR2 reads FQGNSA. V shed 1 base, J shed 3 bases, and the junction held 2 bases outside the gene matches. The CDR3 DNA reads as TGTGCCAGCAGCTTAGTCAGGGGGGACTATGGCTACACCTTC. Protein: CASSLVRGDYGYTF.

The V gene is TRBV7-9, the J gene TRBJ2-7; D is ambiguous. The germline gives CDR1 SEHNR, CDR2 FQNEAQ (reference sequence). The CDR3 consists of 16 residues. V gave up 2 bases and J gave up 0 bases, with 14 bases separating them. CDR3 sequence: CASSLNPGSDSYEQYF. The CDR3 nucleotides are TGTGCCAGCAGCTTAAACCCAGGCTCGGACTCCTACGAGCAGTACTTC.

This clone was found once. This sequence joins TRBV9 and TRBJ1-3, with a possible D match to TRBD1 (6 bases). The CDR3 is 16 residues long. V lost 4 bases to trimming and J lost 3 bases, with 17 bases between them. Germline values: CDR1 SGDLS, CDR2 YYNGEE. This CDR3 is CASSPHGEGVGNTIYF. DNA for the CDR3: TGTGCCAGCAGCCCCCATGGGGAGGGGGTTGGAAACACCATATATTTT.

The chain combines TRBV7-6 with TRBJ1-5, with no clear D. V lost 4 bases to trimming and J lost 4 bases, with 8 bases between them. The CDR3 is 13 amino acids. Per germline, CDR1 SGHVS and CDR2 FNYEAQ. This CDR3 is CASSSRVNQPQHF. The DNA for the CDR3 is TGTGCCAGCAGCTCGAGGGTGAATCAGCCCCAGCATTTT. The full variable domain, in which reference TRBV7-6 and TRBJ1-5 provide the parts outside the CDR3, is GAGVSQSPRYKVTKRGQDVALRCDPISGHVSLYWYRQALGQGPEFLTYFNYEAQQDKSGLPNDRFSAERPEGSISTLTIQRTEQRDSAMYRCASSSRVNQPQHFGDGTRLSIL.

The rearrangement links TRBV5-8 to TRBJ2-7; 9 bases match TRBD1. Per germline, CDR1 SGHTS and CDR2 YDEGEE. There are 17 residues in the CDR3. V lost 1 base to trimming and J lost 4 bases; unmatched junction nucleotides: 12. The CDR3 is CASSLPPLGQGTYEQYF. In DNA, the CDR3 is TGTGCCAGCAGCTTGCCGCCTCTTGGACAGGGGACGTACGAGCAGTACTTC.

This chain joins TRBV18 and TRBJ1-2, with TRBD1 matching 9 bases. Germline CDR1 reads KGHSH; CDR2 reads LQKENI. The junction had 7 bases not matched to a gene; V was cut back by 3 bases and J by 8 bases. The CDR3 loop spans 14 amino acids. The CDR3 reads CASSPLGQGEGYTF. The CDR3 DNA sequence: TGTGCCAGCTCACCTCTGGGACAGGGAGAGGGCTACACCTTC.

This rearrangement joins TRBV11-2 to TRBJ2-7; no firm D call. V was shortened by 2 bases and J by 3 bases, with 20 bases between the two germline ends. CDR1 is SGHAT and CDR2 is FQNNGV in the germline V gene. This CDR3 is built from 17 residues. The CDR3 loop is CASSLIVWPGQDYEQYF. CDR3 sequence (DNA): TGTGCCAGCAGCTTAATAGTGTGGCCAGGCCAGGACTACGAGCAGTACTTC.

This chain links TRBV10-3 with TRBJ1-2; 7 bases agree with TRBD1. The CDR3 sequence is 13 residues long. The ends lost 7 bases at V and 3 bases at J; junction bases unmatched: 5. Germline V gene lookup returns CDR1 ENHRY and CDR2 SYGVKD. In nucleotides, the CDR3 is TGTGCCATCAAGGGACAGTCCGACTATGGCTACACCTTC. This gives the protein CAIKGQSDYGYTF.

The genes are TRBV7-6 and TRBJ2-7; 11 bases match TRBD1. Germline lookup yields CDR1 SGHVS and CDR2 FNYEAQ. V lost 6 bases and J lost 3; bases outside the gene matches: 4. The CDR3 loop spans 14 amino acids. CDR3 bases: TGTGCCAGCAGGGCCGGGACAGGGGGCTACGAGCAGTACTTC. This gives the protein CASRAGTGGYEQYF.

V usage is TRBV12-5 and J usage is TRBJ1-1, with TRBD1 matching over 7 bases. Trimming cost V 2 bases and J 6 bases; bases outside gene matches: 6. The V gene's germline CDR1 is LGHNT and CDR2 FRNRAP. The CDR3 sequence is 14 residues long. This CDR3 reads CASGLIGGISEAFF. In nucleotides, the CDR3 is TGTGCTAGTGGTTTGATAGGGGGCATCTCTGAAGCTTTCTTT.

The chain employs TRBV6-5 and TRBJ2-7; 10 bases map to TRBD1. J was trimmed by 4 bases and V by 5 bases; bases with no gene match: 5. The CDR3 totals 14 residues. From germline, CDR1 is MNHEY and CDR2 SVGAGI. The CDR3 nucleotides are TGTGCCAGCAGTCCGACAGGGGGCGCGTACGAGCAGTACTTC. Its translation is CASSPTGGAYEQYF.

This clone has only one observation. The genes are TRBV9 and TRBJ1-4, with D maybe TRBD1 (5 bases). Germline CDR1 reads SGDLS; CDR2 reads YYNGEE. V was cut by 7 bases and J by 6 bases, with 16 bases left in between. The CDR3 sequence is 14 residues long. The CDR3 DNA reads TGTGCCAGCTCGAGAGGGGTAGAGGATGAAAAACTGTTTTTT. Translating gives CASSRGVEDEKLFF.